The 20 T cell receptor beta chains below were found in one sample sequenced in a study of T cell responses to AZD1222 COVID-19 vaccine. The data were produced by immunoSEQ multiplex PCR, yet TCRdb's version contains in-frame clones alone and is incomplete. The sample consists of around 140,000 clones, 80% to 90% of them appearing once. Sample: peripheral blood, taken on day 0 of AZD1222 vaccination. The receptors here all came from an adult in good health.

This clone appeared once. The chain joins TRBV6-2 or TRBV6-3 to TRBJ1-1; D is ambiguous. The length of the CDR3 is 13 residues. The ends were cut back, 2 bases at V and 0 bases at J, with 4 bases in the middle. The germline CDR1 and CDR2 sequences are MNHEY and SVGEGT. CDR3: CASSYAVNTEAFF. In DNA form, the CDR3 reads TGTGCCAGCAGTTACGCGGTGAACACTGAAGCTTTCTTT.

This clone was detected only once. The DNA of the CDR3 is TGTGCCAGCAGGGCTGACAGGGTATATGGCTACACCTTC. It specifies CASRADRVYGYTF. This chain connects TRBV6-5 to TRBJ1-2, with 7 bases identical to TRBD1. The CDR3 contains 13 residues. The V gene end was trimmed by 6 bases and the J gene end by 5 bases; junction bases not matched to a gene: 6. Germline loops: CDR1 MNHEY, CDR2 SVGAGI.

The chain's CDR3 is CASSISSHRASYEQYF. CDR3 sequence (DNA): TGTGCCAGTAGTATTTCTAGCCACAGGGCGTCCTACGAGCAGTACTTC. This sequence joins TRBV19 and TRBJ2-7; weak D call: TRBD1 (6 bases). This CDR3 comprises 16 residues. Germline CDR1 LNHDA, CDR2 SQIVND (reference sequence). V was cut by 3 bases and J by 1 base, with 16 bases left in between. The full variable domain, its missing parts supplied by reference TRBV19 and TRBJ2-7, is DGGITQSPKYLFRKEGQNVTLSCEQNLNHDAMYWYRQDPGQGLRLIYYSQIVNDFQKGDIAEGYSVSREKKESFPLTVTSAQKNPTAFYLCASSISSHRASYEQYFGPGTRLTVT.

The chain's CDR3 is CASSHTLGLAGPANTGELFF. The CDR3 region has the DNA TGTGCCAGCAGCCACACACTCGGACTAGCGGGGCCTGCGAACACCGGGGAGCTGTTTTTT. The chain recombines TRBV5-5 with TRBJ2-2, with TRBD2 matching 12 bases. Germline-derived CDR1 and CDR2 are SGHKS and YYEKEE (reference sequence). Trimming at V came to 4 bases and at J to 0 bases, leaving 13 bases not matched to a gene. There are 20 residues in the CDR3.

The chain is built from TRBV5-4 and TRBJ2-1; 10 positions match TRBD2. Germline lookup yields CDR1 SGHNT and CDR2 YYREEE (reference sequence). V lost 4 bases and J lost 5; bases outside the gene matches: 6. The CDR3 consists of 15 residues. The CDR3 coding sequence is TGTGCCAGCAGCGTCCCTAGCGGGAGAAACAATGAGCAGTTCTTC. Amino acid sequence: CASSVPSGRNNEQFF. Full variable domain (outside the CDR3, taken from reference TRBV5-4 and TRBJ2-1): ETGVTQSPTHLIKTRGQQVTLRCSSQSGHNTVSWYQQALGQGPQFIFQYYREEENGRGNFPPRFSGLQFPNYSSELNVNALELDDSALYLCASSVPSGRNNEQFFGPGTRLTVL.

CDR3 amino acids: CASSFAQLYGYTF. CDR3 coding DNA: TGTGCCAGCAGCTTTGCACAACTCTATGGCTACACCTTC. The V gene is TRBV7-9, the J gene TRBJ1-2; D remains ambiguous. V lost 3 bases and J 4 bases, leaving 9 bases between the germline ends. CDR1 is SEHNR and CDR2 is FQNEAQ in the germline V gene (reference sequence). The CDR3 totals 13 residues.

This rearrangement joins TRBV3-1 (or the pseudogene TRBV3-2) to TRBJ1-1; D is unclear. CDR3 length: 15 amino acids. Germline loops: CDR1 LGHDT, CDR2 YNNKEL (reference sequence). V was clipped by 0 bases and J by 4 bases, with 12 bases between them. The CDR3 is CASSQDGVTLTEAFF. The CDR3 nucleotides read TGTGCCAGCAGCCAAGATGGCGTCACGCTCACTGAAGCTTTCTTT.

The V call is TRBV10-2, the J call TRBJ2-2, with TRBD2 matching 10 bases. The CDR3 is 18 amino acids. Per germline, CDR1 WSHSY and CDR2 SAAADI. V lost 5 bases to trimming and J lost 5 bases; unmatched junction nucleotides: 14. The CDR3, as DNA: TGCGCCAGCAGTTCTATAGCGGGGGGCCTCGACGCGACCGGGGAGCTGTTTTTT. Translation gives CASSSIAGGLDATGELFF.

The chain recombines TRBV14 with TRBJ2-3; the D gene is possibly TRBD2 (5 bases). CDR3 length: 15 residues. V lost 3 bases, J lost 4 bases, and 14 bases lay in between. Germline lookup yields CDR1 SGHDN and CDR2 FVKESK. This CDR3 is CASSQAARVSDTQYF. The CDR3 DNA sequence: TGTGCCAGCAGCCAGGCGGCGAGGGTCTCAGATACGCAGTATTTT. The variable domain in full, completed from reference TRBV14 and TRBJ2-3, reads EAGVTQFPSHSVIEKGQTVTLRCDPISGHDNLYWYRRVMGKEIKFLLHFVKESKQDESGMPNNRFLAERTGGTYSTLKVQPAELEDSGVYFCASSQAARVSDTQYFGPGTRLTVL.

The V gene is TRBV11-2, the J gene TRBJ2-2, with 8 positions matching TRBD1. CDR1 is SGHAT and CDR2 is FQNNGV in the germline V gene. The CDR3 is 14 residues long. V dropped 6 bases and J dropped 5; count of bases not matched to a gene: 5. The CDR3 bases are TGTGCCAGCAGGAGGACAGGGAGGACCGGGGAGCTGTTTTTT. Amino acids: CASRRTGRTGELFF. Supplemented by reference TRBV11-2 and TRBJ2-2, the full variable domain reads EAGVAQSPRYKIIEKRQSVAFWCNPISGHATLYWYQQILGQGPKLLIQFQNNGVVDDSQLPKDRFSAERLKGVDSTLKIQPAKLEDSAVYLCASRRTGRTGELFFGEGSRLTVL.

This sequence joins TRBV18 and TRBJ1-3, with 8 positions matching TRBD1. CDR3 length: 16 residues. Losses at the gene ends were 6 bases for V and 4 bases for J; bases not matched to a gene: 11. The germline gives CDR1 KGHSH, CDR2 LQKENI. Here the CDR3 DNA reads TGTGCCAGCTCGCAACCGGCAGGGGGCTCAGGAAACACCATATATTTT. Protein sequence: CASSQPAGGSGNTIYF. The full variable domain, rest sourced from reference TRBV18 and TRBJ1-3, is NAGVMQNPRHLVRRRGQEARLRCSPMKGHSHVYWYRQLPEEGLKFMVYLQKENIIDESGMPKERFSAEFPKEGPSILRIQQVVRGDSAAYFCASSQPAGGSGNTIYFGEGSWLTVV.

The rearrangement uses TRBV5-1 and TRBJ1-2; 7 nucleotides agree with TRBD1. The trim removed 3 bases at V and 4 bases at J, leaving 3 bases unmatched. This CDR3 region has 13 residues. From germline, CDR1 is SGHRS and CDR2 YFSETQ. DNA of the CDR3: TGCGCCAGCAGCTACGGGACAGCCTATGGCTACACCTTC. Protein product: CASSYGTAYGYTF.

The CDR3 loop is CAISESGTVVAEAFF. In nucleotides, the CDR3 is TGTGCCATCAGTGAGTCGGGGACAGTGGTCGCTGAAGCTTTCTTT. The chain is built from TRBV10-3 and TRBJ1-1; TRBD1 agrees at 7 bases. The CDR3 loop spans 15 amino acids. V was clipped by 0 bases and J by 6 bases; unmatched bases: 7. The germline gives CDR1 ENHRY, CDR2 SYGVKD.

The gene calls are TRBV25-1 and TRBJ1-2, with D uncertain. This CDR3 has 14 amino acids. Trimming took 5 bases from V and 4 from J, leaving 14 bases between them. Germline-derived CDR1 and CDR2 are MGHDK and SYGVNS. The CDR3: CASSQRSLTYGYTF. In DNA, the CDR3 is TGTGCCAGCAGTCAACGATCTCTGACCTATGGCTACACCTTC.

The chain links TRBV7-9 to TRBJ1-2; TRBD1 might be the D (5 bases). Germline-derived CDR1 and CDR2 are SEHNR and FQNEAQ (reference sequence). V was cut by 5 bases and J by 4 bases, with 8 bases left in between. This CDR3 region has 12 residues. CDR3 nucleotides: TGTGCCAGCAGCGGGGACTTCTATGGCTACACCTTC. Translation: CASSGDFYGYTF. The variable domain in full, with the rest retrieved from reference TRBV7-9 and TRBJ1-2, is DTGVSQNPRHKITKRGQNVTFRCDPISEHNRLYWYRQTLGQGPEFLTYFQNEAQLEKSRLLSDRFSAERPKGSFSTLEIQRTEQGDSAMYLCASSGDFYGYTFGSGTRLTVV.

The chain couples TRBV2 to TRBJ1-5; the D gene is possibly TRBD1 (5 bases). Germline CDR1 and CDR2: SNHLY and FYNNEI. V lost 2 bases to trimming and J lost 4 bases, with 12 bases between them. The CDR3 is 15 amino acids. The CDR3 region is CASSEFRARNQPQHF. The CDR3 DNA follows: TGTGCCAGCAGTGAATTCAGGGCCCGTAATCAGCCCCAGCATTTT. Full variable domain (outside the CDR3, taken from reference TRBV2 and TRBJ1-5): EPEVTQTPSHQVTQMGQEVILRCVPISNHLYFYWYRQILGQKVEFLVSFYNNEISEKSEIFDDQFSVERPDGSNFTLKIRSTKLEDSAMYFCASSEFRARNQPQHFGDGTRLSIL.

This clone was seen just once. This chain joins TRBV9 and TRBJ1-4, with TRBD1 matching over 10 bases. This CDR3 has 16 residues. V was pared by 3 bases and J by 5 bases, with 7 bases of the junction left unmatched. Germline values: CDR1 SGDLS, CDR2 YYNGEE. This chain's CDR3 is CASSAARDRGNEKLFF. DNA for the CDR3: TGTGCCAGCAGCGCTGCCCGGGACAGGGGAAATGAAAAACTGTTTTTT.

In its sample, this clone was seen once. J is TRBJ1-2 and V is TRBV3-1 (or the pseudogene TRBV3-2); D might be TRBD1 (5 bases). The CDR3 totals 14 residues. Germline V gene lookup returns CDR1 LGHDT and CDR2 YNNKEL (reference sequence). The ends were cut back, 3 bases at V and 2 bases at J, with 10 bases in the middle. The CDR3 sequence is CASSHVDRNYGYTF. In DNA, the CDR3 is TGTGCCAGCAGCCACGTTGACAGAAACTATGGCTACACCTTC.

The chain is built from TRBV5-1 and TRBJ2-1; D may be TRBD2 (5 bases). V lost 0 bases to trimming and J lost 10 bases, with 14 bases between them. This CDR3 spans 14 amino acids. Germline CDR1 SGHRS, CDR2 YFSETQ. DNA for the CDR3: TGCGCCAGCAGCTTGGGGATCCTAGCTGGCGAGCAGTTCTTC. Protein product: CASSLGILAGEQFF.

CDR3: CASSPNEGTGGGEQYF. DNA of the CDR3: TGCGCCAGCAGCCCCAATGAAGGGACAGGGGGCGGCGAGCAGTACTTC. The chain employs TRBV5-1 and TRBJ2-7, with 12 nucleotides matching TRBD1. The CDR3 contains 16 residues. The germline CDR1 and CDR2 sequences are SGHRS and YFSETQ. J gave up 6 bases and V 4 bases, and 11 bases lay outside the gene matches. Full variable domain (remainder filled in from reference TRBV5-1 and TRBJ2-7): KAGVTQTPRYLIKTRGQQVTLSCSPISGHRSVSWYQQTPGQGLQFLFEYFSETQRNKGNFPGRFSGRQFSNSRSEMNVSTLELGDSALYLCASSPNEGTGGGEQYFGPGTRLTVT.